This T cell receptor (beta chain) was recovered during a study of beta chain features in type 1 diabetes. V lost 2 bases and J lost 5; bases outside the gene matches: 9. Germline CDR1 GTSNPN, CDR2 SVGIG (reference sequence). The CDR3 extends over 15 amino acids. Study results and caveats: A closer apparent resemblance between naive, central memory and Treg TCRB repertoires was seen in patients than in healthy donors. Highly expressing activated T cells could be over-counted with a cDNA template.

All of the isolated RNA was reverse transcribed, so expressed TCRB transcripts were sequenced. Data came from immunoSEQ multiplex PCR; TCRdb stores just in-frame clones and leaves some out. The sample yields a few hundred thousand clones, around a fifth seen once. This clone showed up just a few times. What it binds is not known. The sequence derives from a woman aged 18-29 years in good health. The sample consisted of naive CD4+ T cells from blood. The chain couples TRBV30 to TRBJ1-1, with 9 bases matching TRBD1. The CDR3 sequence is CAWSPKGTGLTEAFF. The CDR3 DNA is TGTGCCTGGAGTCCCAAAGGGACAGGGCTTACTGAAGCTTTCTTT.